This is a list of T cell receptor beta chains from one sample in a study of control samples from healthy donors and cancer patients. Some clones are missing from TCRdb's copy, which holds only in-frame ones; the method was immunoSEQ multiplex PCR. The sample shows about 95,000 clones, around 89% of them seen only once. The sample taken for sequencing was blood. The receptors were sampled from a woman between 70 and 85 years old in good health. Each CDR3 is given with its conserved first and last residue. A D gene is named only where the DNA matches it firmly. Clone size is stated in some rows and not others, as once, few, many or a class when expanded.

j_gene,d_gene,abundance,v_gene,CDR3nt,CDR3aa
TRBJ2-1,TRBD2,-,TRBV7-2,TGTGCCAGCAGCTTATTAGCGGGGGGAACTAGCTCCTACAATGAGCAGTTCTTC,CASSLLAGGTSSYNEQFF
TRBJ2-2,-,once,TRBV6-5,TGTGCCAGCAGTTACCTTCGGACTGTCCCAGGGGAGCTGTTTTTT,CASSYLRTVPGELFF
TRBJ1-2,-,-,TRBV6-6,TGTGCCAGCAGGGGGGGACGAACCTCTAACTATGGCTACACCTTC,CASRGGRTSNYGYTF
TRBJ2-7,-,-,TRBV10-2,TGCGCCAGCAGTGAGTCCGGAGGTACCGCCTACGAGCAGTACTTC,CASSESGGTAYEQYF
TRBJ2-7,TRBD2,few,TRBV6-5,TGTGCCAGCAGTTATGGGACTAGATTAAACGAGCAGTACTTC,CASSYGTRLNEQYF
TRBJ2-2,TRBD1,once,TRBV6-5,TGTGCCAGCAGCTCCGGGACAGGGTACGGGGAGCTGTTTTTT,CASSSGTGYGELFF
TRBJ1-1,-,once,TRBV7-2,TGTGCCAGCAGCTTTGAGTTCAACACTGAAGCTTTCTTT,CASSFEFNTEAFF
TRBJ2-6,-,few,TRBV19,TGTGCCAGTAGTACAGGAAACTCTGGGGCCAACGTCCTGACTTTC,CASSTGNSGANVLTF
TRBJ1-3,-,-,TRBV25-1,TGTGCCAGCAGTGAATCAGCAGGAAACACCATATATTTT,CASSESAGNTIYF
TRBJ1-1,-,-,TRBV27,TGTGCCAGCAGTTTTAGGGCCAAATCGAACACTGAAGCTTTCTTT,CASSFRAKSNTEAFF
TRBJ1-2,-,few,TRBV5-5,TGTGCCAGCAGCCAAAATTTAAACTATGGCTACACCTTC,CASSQNLNYGYTF
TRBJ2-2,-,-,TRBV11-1,TGTGCCAGCACCCTTGATGTTAACACCGGGGAGCTGTTTTTT,CASTLDVNTGELFF
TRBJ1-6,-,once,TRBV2,TGTGCCAGCAGGATGGATAGGGATTCACCCCTCCACTTT,CASRMDRDSPLHF
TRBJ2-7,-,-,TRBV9,TGTGCCAGCAGCCCATATTCAGAGGGGGACGTTTCCTACGAGCAGTACTTC,CASSPYSEGDVSYEQYF
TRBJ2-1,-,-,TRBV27,TGTGCCAGCAATCAAGGCGGGACAGTAGTCGATGAGCAGTTCTTC,CASNQGGTVVDEQFF
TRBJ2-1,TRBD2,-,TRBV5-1,TGCGCCAGCAGCCCAGGGACTAGCGGGGGAATGCCAACCTACAATGAGCAGTTCTTC,CASSPGTSGGMPTYNEQFF
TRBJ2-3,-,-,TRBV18,TGTGCCAGCTCACCACGACTGAGAGATACGCAGTATTTT,CASSPRLRDTQYF
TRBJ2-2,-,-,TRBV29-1,TGCAGCGTTATCAGAGGGGAGGGGGTCACCGGGGAGCTGTTTTTT,CSVIRGEGVTGELFF
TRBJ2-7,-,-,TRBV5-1,TGCGCCAGCAGCTTGGCCTGGAGACCCGACGGCGTCGAGCAGTACTTC,CASSLAWRPDGVEQYF
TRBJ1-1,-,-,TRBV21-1,TGTGCCAGCAGCAAACGGCCAGGGGGCAACACTGAAGCTTTCTTT,CASSKRPGGNTEAFF
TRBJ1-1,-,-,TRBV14,TGTGCCAGCAGCCAAGTTCAGGGGACCACTGAAGCTTTCTTT,CASSQVQGTTEAFF
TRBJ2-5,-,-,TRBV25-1,TGTGCCAGCAGTGTTAGGGAACGAGAGACCCAGTACTTC,CASSVRERETQYF
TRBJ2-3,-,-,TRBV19,TGTGCCAGTAGTATTGGGGGAGAAACAGATACGCAGTATTTT,CASSIGGETDTQYF
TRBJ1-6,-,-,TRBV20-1,TGCAGTGCTAAGGGACCGCTTGCCCTCCACTTT,CSAKGPLALHF
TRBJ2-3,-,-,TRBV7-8,TGTGCCAGCAGCTCCCCCGGCGGGGAAAATACGCAGTATTTT,CASSSPGGENTQYF
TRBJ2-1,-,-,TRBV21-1,TGTGCCAGCAGCAAAGGGGGGAGAATGTTCCCCTACAATGAGCAGTTCTTC,CASSKGGRMFPYNEQFF
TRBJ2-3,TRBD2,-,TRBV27,TGTGCCAGCAGTTTAGGGGCTAGCGGGAGCCGAGGCACAGATACGCAGTATTTT,CASSLGASGSRGTDTQYF
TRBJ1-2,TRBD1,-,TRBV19,TGTGCCAGTAGTATAGCCCGGACAGGAAGCTATGGCTACACCTTC,CASSIARTGSYGYTF
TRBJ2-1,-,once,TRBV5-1,TGCGCCAGCAGCTTGGTGGGGGGTAGGCTAGATGAGCAGTTCTTC,CASSLVGGRLDEQFF
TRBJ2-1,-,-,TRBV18,TGTGCCAGCTCACCGAGACTAAGCGGATACTCCTACAATGAGCAGTTCTTC,CASSPRLSGYSYNEQFF
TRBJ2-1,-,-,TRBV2,TGTGCCAGCAGTGAGGTGAATGAGCAGTTCTTC,CASSEVNEQFF
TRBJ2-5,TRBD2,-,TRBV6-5,TGTGCCAGCAGCACGGGACTAGCGGTAGGGACCCAGTACTTC,CASSTGLAVGTQYF
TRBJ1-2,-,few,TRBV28,TGTGCCAGCAGTTTAAACAATGGCTACACCTTC,CASSLNNGYTF
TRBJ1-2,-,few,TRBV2,TGTGCCAGCAGCCTAACGGGCTACACCTTC,CASSLTGYTF
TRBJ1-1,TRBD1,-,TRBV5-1,TGCGCCAGCAGCGGGGGACAGGGGAGGACTGAAGCTTTCTTT,CASSGGQGRTEAFF
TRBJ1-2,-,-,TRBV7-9,TGTGCCAGCAGCCGCGGGTCTAACTATGGCTACACCTTC,CASSRGSNYGYTF
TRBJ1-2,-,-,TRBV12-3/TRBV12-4,TGTGCCAGCAGTTTAGGAGGCGGCTACACCTTC,CASSLGGGYTF
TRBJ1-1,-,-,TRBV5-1,TGCGCCAGCAGCCCGACACAGGGGAACACTGAAGCTTTCTTT,CASSPTQGNTEAFF
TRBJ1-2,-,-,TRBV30,TGTGCCTGGAGTGTACGAGGGGATGGCTACACCTTC,CAWSVRGDGYTF
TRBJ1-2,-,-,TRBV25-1,TGTGCCAGCACGCGTGGGGGAAGCTACACCTTC,CASTRGGSYTF
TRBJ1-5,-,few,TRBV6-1,TGTGCCAGCAGTGAGGGGAGCCATCAGCCCCAGCATTTT,CASSEGSHQPQHF
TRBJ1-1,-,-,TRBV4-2,TGTGCCAGCAGCCAAGATAACACTGAAGCTTTCTTT,CASSQDNTEAFF
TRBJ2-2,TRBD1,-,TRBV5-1,TGCGCCAGCAGCTTGGGACAGGGGATGAGCGGGGAGCTGTTTTTT,CASSLGQGMSGELFF
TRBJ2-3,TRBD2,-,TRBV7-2,TGTGCCAGCAGCCTCGCCCCGGGGGGACTAGCGGGGGCGCAAGATACGCAGTATTTT,CASSLAPGGLAGAQDTQYF
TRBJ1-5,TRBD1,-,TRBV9,TGTGCCAGCAGCCGGACAGGGTCGCGTCAGCCCCAGCATTTT,CASSRTGSRQPQHF
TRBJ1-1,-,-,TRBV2,TGTGCCAGTTCGGCAGGGACTGAAGCTTTCTTT,CASSAGTEAFF